What follows are 15 T cell receptor beta chains derived from one specimen sequenced in a study of patients and donors after allogeneic stem cell transplantation. TCRdb independently ran MiXCR on the RT-PCR reads; one entry per CDR3 protein. Among about 31,000 distinct CDR3 sequences, almost 7% were seen once, and the ten largest hold approximately 35%. Input material: blood, either unsorted or a sorted T cell fraction (not recorded which). The receptors stem from a human donor who was either an allogeneic HSCT recipient or a stem cell or donor lymphocyte infusion donor (not recorded which). It is not recorded whose cells these are; they may come from a transplant donor.

As to this clonotype: The junction differs from germline at one of its ends, possibly a read error. V is TRBV4-2 and J is TRBJ2-7; TRBD2 aligns across 10 bases. The CDR3 covers 14 residues. Germline V gene sequence: CDR1 LGHNA, CDR2 YNFKEQ. CDR3 amino acids: CASIQGLAGVEQYF. The CDR3 DNA follows: TGTGCCAGCATCCAAGGGCTAGCGGGAGTCGAGCAGTACTTC.

A few counts support this clonotype. The chain combines TRBV12-3 or TRBV12-4 with TRBJ2-3; 8 nucleotides line up with TRBD2. Trimming removed 5 bases from V and 12 bases from J; junction bases left unmatched: 7. The CDR3 is made up of 12 amino acids. In DNA, the CDR3 is TGTGCCAGCAGTCTTAGCGGGACCCCCCAGTATTTT. Protein sequence: CASSLSGTPQYF.

J is TRBJ2-7 and V is TRBV5-4, with a weak D call TRBD2 (6 bases). The CDR3 length is 15 residues. With 2 bases removed from V and 2 bases from J, the gap between germline ends came to 14 bases. Germline CDR1 and CDR2: SGHNT and YYREEE (reference sequence). CDR3 sequence (DNA): TGTGCCAGCAGCTTAGGATTACGCGGGACCTACGAGCAGTACTTC. Protein sequence: CASSLGLRGTYEQYF. The full variable domain, in which reference TRBV5-4 and TRBJ2-7 provide the parts outside the CDR3, is ETGVTQSPTHLIKTRGQQVTLRCSSQSGHNTVSWYQQALGQGPQFIFQYYREEENGRGNFPPRFSGLQFPNYSSELNVNALELDDSALYLCASSLGLRGTYEQYFGPGTRLTVT.

This clonotype was picked up many times. V usage is TRBV6-5 and J usage is TRBJ1-6; D possibly corresponds to TRBD1 (6 bases). Between the trimmed V and J ends, which lost 2 bases and 8 bases, there was a span of 10 bases. This CDR3 is built from 14 residues. CDR1 is MNHEY, CDR2 SVGAGI, per germline. The CDR3 loop reads CASSYTGWDSPLHF. CDR3 nucleotides: TGTGCCAGCAGTTACACAGGGTGGGATTCACCCCTCCACTTT.

The rearrangement links TRBV6-2 or TRBV6-3 to TRBJ2-5, with 10 bases lining up with TRBD2. From germline, CDR1 is MNHEY and CDR2 SVGEGT. Trimming at V came to 4 bases and at J to 2 bases, leaving 16 bases not matched to a gene. This CDR3 is 19 amino acids long. As DNA, the CDR3 is TGTGCCAGCAGTTCCGTAAGAGGTTCGACTAGCGGGCAACAAGAGACCCAGTACTTC. It is translated as CASSSVRGSTSGQQETQYF.

This clonotype was seen repeatedly, ten times or more. J is TRBJ2-3 and V is TRBV12-3 or TRBV12-4; no reliable D call. Between the trimmed V and J ends, which lost 3 bases and 2 bases, there was a span of 6 bases. This CDR3 region has 13 residues. The chain's CDR3 is CASSFHHTDTQYF. The DNA for the CDR3 is TGTGCCAGCAGTTTCCACCACACAGATACGCAGTATTTT.

CDR3 protein: CASSLAGRFNEQFF. CDR3 in DNA: TGTGCCAGCAGCCTAGCGGGCCGCTTTAATGAGCAGTTCTTC. The rearrangement uses TRBV5-4 and TRBJ2-1; the match to TRBD2 covers 8 bases. The ends lost 4 bases at V and 7 bases at J; junction bases unmatched: 7. CDR1 and CDR2 (germline): SGHNT, YYREEE (reference sequence). The CDR3 covers 14 residues. Based on the CDR3 plus reference TRBV5-4 and TRBJ2-1, the full variable domain is ETGVTQSPTHLIKTRGQQVTLRCSSQSGHNTVSWYQQALGQGPQFIFQYYREEENGRGNFPPRFSGLQFPNYSSELNVNALELDDSALYLCASSLAGRFNEQFFGPGTRLTVL.

In its sample, this clonotype was seen a few times. The chain joins TRBV19 to TRBJ2-1, with D perhaps matching TRBD2 (6 bases). Trimming took 6 bases from V and 4 from J, leaving 13 bases between them. The CDR3 consists of 14 residues. Per the germline V gene, CDR1 is LNHDA and CDR2 is SQIVND (reference sequence). The CDR3 loop is CASRIQAGYNEQFF. The CDR3 DNA reads as TGTGCCAGTAGGATCCAGGCGGGATACAATGAGCAGTTCTTC.

This clonotype has only a few counts. This sequence joins TRBV9 and TRBJ2-7; TRBD1 matches at 9 bases. J lost 3 bases, V lost 3 bases, and 4 bases had no gene match. There are 14 residues in the CDR3. Germline values: CDR1 SGDLS, CDR2 YYNGEE. DNA of the CDR3: TGTGCCAGCAGCGCGGGACAGGGTTTCTACGAGCAGTACTTC. Protein product: CASSAGQGFYEQYF.

This clonotype was observed at least ten times. The J gene is TRBJ2-7, the V gene TRBV29-1; 7 positions match TRBD1. Trimming removed 3 bases from V and 0 bases from J; junction bases left unmatched: 5. CDR1 and CDR2 from the germline V gene are SQVTM and ANQGSEA. The CDR3 is made up of 14 amino acids. The CDR3 spells CSVDPTGSSYEQYF. The CDR3 DNA follows: TGCAGCGTTGACCCGACAGGGAGCTCCTACGAGCAGTACTTC.

The sample holds many counts of this clonotype. The chain couples TRBV29-1 to TRBJ1-2; 9 bases fit TRBD1. Trimming at V came to 6 bases and at J to 0 bases, leaving 2 bases not matched to a gene. The CDR3 spans 13 residues. Germline lookup yields CDR1 SQVTM and CDR2 ANQGSEA. CDR3 loop: CSVGTGTNYGYTF. CDR3 nucleotide sequence: TGCAGCGTGGGGACAGGGACTAACTATGGCTACACCTTC.

The chain recombines TRBV15 with TRBJ2-7, with 11 bases identical to TRBD2. Germline trimming cut 3 bases from V and 0 bases from J; bases unmatched to any gene: 7. This CDR3 spans 17 amino acids. Germline V gives CDR1 LNHNV, CDR2 YYDKDF (reference sequence). CDR3: CATSRGTSGTISYEQYF. In DNA, the CDR3 is TGTGCCACCAGCAGGGGGACTAGCGGAACGATCTCCTACGAGCAGTACTTC.

The sample holds a few counts of this clonotype. V is TRBV4-2 and J is TRBJ2-7; D not resolved. The CDR3 is 16 residues long. Germline V CDR1 and CDR2: LGHNA, YNFKEQ. V was shortened by 0 bases and J by 1 base, with 13 bases between the two germline ends. The CDR3 DNA reads as TGTGCCAGCAGCCAAGATCTCGGCAGGCTATCCTACGAGCAGTACTTC. Its protein product is CASSQDLGRLSYEQYF.

This clonotype has only a few counts. The chain employs TRBV7-9 and TRBJ2-3; 7 bases line up with TRBD2. V shed 1 base and J 4 bases; nucleotides not matched to a gene: 2. CDR1 SEHNR and CDR2 FQNEAQ come from the germline V gene (reference sequence). The CDR3 loop spans 14 amino acids. The CDR3 coding sequence is TGTGCCAGCAGCTTAGGCGGGAGCGCAGATACGCAGTATTTT. Protein product: CASSLGGSADTQYF.

The V gene is TRBV5-1, the J gene TRBJ2-7; D unresolved. In germline, CDR1 is SGHRS, CDR2 YFSETQ. Trimming removed 1 base at V and 0 bases at J, with 8 bases between. The CDR3 is 14 residues long. The CDR3 DNA reads TGCGCCAGCAGCTTGCCTGGTCACTCCTACGAGCAGTACTTC. It translates to CASSLPGHSYEQYF.